This record covers a single T cell receptor beta chain. The target antigen is unknown. Between days 9 and 11 of culture, CD4+ T cells were separated out. Either the mRNA-1273 or the BNT162b2 vaccine was given to participants as two doses. These data belong to a study of vaccination effects on CD4 cells after COVID-19. Germline lookup yields CDR1 SNHLY and CDR2 FYNNEI. CDR3 length: 16 amino acids. Trimming took 6 bases from V and 4 from J; bases not matched to a gene: 5. TCRdb's table, derived via immunoSEQ multiplex PCR, lists solely in-frame clones and lacks some. The table records fewer than 40,000 clones, over 70% of them present only once.

The rearrangement joins TRBV2 to TRBJ2-1; 14 bases match TRBD2. The specimen was CD4+ T cells from PBMCs cultured without peptide, collected after COVID-19 vaccination. The sequence was collected from a human donor who received a COVID-19 vaccine. This chain's CDR3 is CASRGLAGVLYNEQFF. The CDR3 coding sequence is TGTGCCAGCAGGGGACTAGCGGGGGTGTTATACAATGAGCAGTTCTTC.